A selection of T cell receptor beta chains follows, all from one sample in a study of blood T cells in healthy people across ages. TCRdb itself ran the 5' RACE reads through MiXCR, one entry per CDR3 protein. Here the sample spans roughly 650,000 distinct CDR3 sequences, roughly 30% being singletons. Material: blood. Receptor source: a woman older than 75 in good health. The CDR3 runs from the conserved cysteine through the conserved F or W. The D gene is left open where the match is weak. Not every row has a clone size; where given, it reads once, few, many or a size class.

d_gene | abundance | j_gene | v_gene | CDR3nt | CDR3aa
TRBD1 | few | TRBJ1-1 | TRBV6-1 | TGTGCCAGCAGTGGGGGGGGACAGGGAACTGAAGCTTTCTTT | CASSGGGQGTEAFF
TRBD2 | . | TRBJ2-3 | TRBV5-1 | TGCGCCAGCAGCTTGGTGGCGGGAGAAGGGTTAGATACGCAGTATTTT | CASSLVAGEGLDTQYF
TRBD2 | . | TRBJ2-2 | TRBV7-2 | TGTGCCAGCAGCTTAGGACCGGCGGGGGGGCCCACCGGGGAGCTGTTTTTT | CASSLGPAGGPTGELFF
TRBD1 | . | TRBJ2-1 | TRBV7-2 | TGTGCCAGCAGCCCAAGGAAAGGACAGGGGCTCCATGAGCAGTTCTTC | CASSPRKGQGLHEQFF
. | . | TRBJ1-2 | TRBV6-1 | TGTGCCAGCACTCCCCGGGGGTTGCTGGGTGGCTACACCTTC | CASTPRGLLGGYTF
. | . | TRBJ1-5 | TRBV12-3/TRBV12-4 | TGTGCCAGCACCATGGGGGGACAGCCCCAGCATTTT | CASTMGGQPQHF
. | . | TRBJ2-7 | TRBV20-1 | TGCAGTGCTAGGGGGTCCCAGGTCACGTACGAGCAGTACTTC | CSARGSQVTYEQYF
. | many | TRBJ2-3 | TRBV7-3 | TGTGCCAGCAGCTTAGGAGCGGGCCTCACAGATACGCAGTATTTT | CASSLGAGLTDTQYF
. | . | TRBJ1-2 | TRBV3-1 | TGTGCCAGCAGCCTAGGCGTGAGCAGTGGCTACACCTTC | CASSLGVSSGYTF
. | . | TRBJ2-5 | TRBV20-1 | TGCAGTGCTAGAGATGGGGCGGCCCAAGAGACCCAGTACTTC | CSARDGAAQETQYF
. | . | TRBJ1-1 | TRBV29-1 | TGCAGCGTTGGGGACACGGCCTCCCGGATGAACACTGAAGCTTTCTTT | CSVGDTASRMNTEAFF
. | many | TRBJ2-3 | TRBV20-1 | TGCAGTGCTCCACAGCCTCTTACCACAGATACGCAGTATTTT | CSAPQPLTTDTQYF
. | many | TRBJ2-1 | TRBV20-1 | TGCAGTGCTAGGGATTCTTTTGCTCGAAGCTCCTACAATGAGCAGTTCTTC | CSARDSFARSSYNEQFF
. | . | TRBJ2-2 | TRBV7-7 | TGTGCCACCAAGGGAACCGGGGAGCTGTTTTTT | CATKGTGELFF
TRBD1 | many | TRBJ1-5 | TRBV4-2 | TGTGCCAGCAGCCGAGAGACAGGGCGGAATCAGCCCCAGCATTTT | CASSRETGRNQPQHF
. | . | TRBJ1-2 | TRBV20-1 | TGCAGTACTTGGATAGGGGGCTACACCTTC | CSTWIGGYTF
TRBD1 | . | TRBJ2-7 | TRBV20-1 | TGCAGTGCTACCAAGGACAGGGTAGGCGAGCAGTACTTC | CSATKDRVGEQYF
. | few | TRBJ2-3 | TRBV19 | TGTGCCACCCTAAGGGACGGGGGCCCGCGGTCGACGCAGTATTTT | CATLRDGGPRSTQYF